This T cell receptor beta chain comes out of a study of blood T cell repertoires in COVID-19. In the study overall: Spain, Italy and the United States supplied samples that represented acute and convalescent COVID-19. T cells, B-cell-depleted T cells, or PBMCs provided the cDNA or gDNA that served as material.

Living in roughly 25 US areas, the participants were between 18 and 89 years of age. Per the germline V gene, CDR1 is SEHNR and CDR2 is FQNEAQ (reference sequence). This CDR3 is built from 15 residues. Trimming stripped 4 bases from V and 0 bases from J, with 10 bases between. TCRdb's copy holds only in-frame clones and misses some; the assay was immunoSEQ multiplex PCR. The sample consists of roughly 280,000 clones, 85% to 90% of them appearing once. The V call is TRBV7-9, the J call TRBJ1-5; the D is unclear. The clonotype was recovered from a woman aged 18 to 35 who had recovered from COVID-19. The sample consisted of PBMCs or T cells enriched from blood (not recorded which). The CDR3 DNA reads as TGTGCCAGCAGCTCGACTGATCATAGCAATCAGCCCCAGCATTTT. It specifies CASSSTDHSNQPQHF.